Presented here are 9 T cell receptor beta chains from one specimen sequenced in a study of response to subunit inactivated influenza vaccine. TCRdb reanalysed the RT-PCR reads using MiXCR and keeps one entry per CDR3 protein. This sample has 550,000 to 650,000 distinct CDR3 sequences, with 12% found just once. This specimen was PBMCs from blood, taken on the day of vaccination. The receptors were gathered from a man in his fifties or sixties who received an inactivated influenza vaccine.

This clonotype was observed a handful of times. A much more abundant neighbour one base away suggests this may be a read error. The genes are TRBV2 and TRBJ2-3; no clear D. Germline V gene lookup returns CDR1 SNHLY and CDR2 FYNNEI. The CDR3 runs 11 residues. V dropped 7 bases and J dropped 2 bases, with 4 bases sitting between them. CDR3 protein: CASTDTDTQYF. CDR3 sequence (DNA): TGTGCCAGCACCGACACAGATACGCAGTATTTT.

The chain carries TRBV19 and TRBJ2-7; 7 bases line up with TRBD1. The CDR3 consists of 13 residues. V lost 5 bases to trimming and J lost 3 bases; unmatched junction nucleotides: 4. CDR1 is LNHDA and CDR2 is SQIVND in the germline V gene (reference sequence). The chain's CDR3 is CASSPGQLYEQYF. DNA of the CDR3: TGTGCCAGTAGTCCGGGACAGCTCTACGAGCAGTACTTC.

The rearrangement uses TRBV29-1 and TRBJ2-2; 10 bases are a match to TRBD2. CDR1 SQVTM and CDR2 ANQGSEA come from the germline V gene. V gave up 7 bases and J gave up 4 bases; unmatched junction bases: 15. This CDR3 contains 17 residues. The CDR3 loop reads CSALPRASGGPTGELFF. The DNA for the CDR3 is TGCAGCGCCCTTCCTAGGGCTAGCGGGGGCCCCACCGGGGAGCTGTTTTTT.

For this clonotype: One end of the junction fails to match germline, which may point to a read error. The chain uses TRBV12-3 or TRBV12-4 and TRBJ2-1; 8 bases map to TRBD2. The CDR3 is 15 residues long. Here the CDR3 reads CASSLAAGGGDEQFF. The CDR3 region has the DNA TGTGCCAGCAGTCTAGCTGCGGGAGGTGGCGATGAGCAGTTCTTC.

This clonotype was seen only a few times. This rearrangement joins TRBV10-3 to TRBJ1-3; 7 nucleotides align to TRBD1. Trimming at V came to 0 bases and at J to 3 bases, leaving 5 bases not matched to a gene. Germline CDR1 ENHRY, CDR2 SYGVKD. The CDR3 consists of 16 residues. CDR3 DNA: TGTGCCATCAGTGAGTCGACAGGGCGGCTTGGAAACACCATATATTTT. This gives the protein CAISESTGRLGNTIYF.

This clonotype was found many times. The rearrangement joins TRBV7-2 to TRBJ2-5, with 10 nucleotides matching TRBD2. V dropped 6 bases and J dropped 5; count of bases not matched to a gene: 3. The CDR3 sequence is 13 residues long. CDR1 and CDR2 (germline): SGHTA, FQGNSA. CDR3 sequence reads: CASSLGLAETQYF. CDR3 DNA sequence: TGTGCCAGCAGTTTGGGACTAGCGGAGACCCAGTACTTC.

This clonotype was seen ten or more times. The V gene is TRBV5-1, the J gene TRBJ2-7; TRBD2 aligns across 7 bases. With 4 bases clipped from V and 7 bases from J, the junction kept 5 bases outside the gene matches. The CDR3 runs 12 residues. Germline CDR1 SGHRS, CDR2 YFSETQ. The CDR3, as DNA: TGCGCCAGCAGCCGCCTCGGGGGGGAGCAGTACTTC. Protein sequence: CASSRLGGEQYF.

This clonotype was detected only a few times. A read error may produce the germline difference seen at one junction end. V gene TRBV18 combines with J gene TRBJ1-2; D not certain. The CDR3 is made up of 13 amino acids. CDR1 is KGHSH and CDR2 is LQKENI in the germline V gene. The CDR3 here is CASPGLSKYGYTF. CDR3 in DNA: TGTGCCAGCCCGGGTCTTTCTAAGTATGGCTACACCTTC.

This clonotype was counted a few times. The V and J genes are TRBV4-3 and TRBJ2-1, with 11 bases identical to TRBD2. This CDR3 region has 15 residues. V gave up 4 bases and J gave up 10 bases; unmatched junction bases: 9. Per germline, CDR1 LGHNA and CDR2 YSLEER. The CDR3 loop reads CASSRTSSSGGEQFF. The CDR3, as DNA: TGCGCCAGCAGCCGCACTTCTTCTAGCGGGGGGGAGCAGTTCTTC.